This T cell receptor (beta chain) stems from a study of long-term antiretroviral therapy in people with HIV. This CDR3 spans 11 amino acids. V lost 6 bases, J lost 9 bases, and 7 bases stayed unmatched. CDR1 is DFQATT and CDR2 is SNEGSKA in the germline V gene (reference sequence). Sequencing relied on immunoSEQ assay v3.0, run at survey level. The protocol was immunoSEQ multiplex PCR, while the TCRdb copy is restricted to in-frame clones and leaves out a portion. The sample yields approximately 47,000 clones, about 86% seen once. This sequence originates from a woman aged 18-35 years with HIV. The rearrangement links TRBV20-1 to TRBJ2-5; 7 nucleotides agree with TRBD1. Source: unsorted PBMCs, taken 0.8 years after starting antiretroviral therapy. The CDR3 region is CSAITGAAQYF. Here the CDR3 DNA reads TGCAGTGCCATAACAGGGGCGGCCCAGTACTTC.